Shown below are 3 T cell receptor beta chains from a single sample sequenced in a study of patients and donors after allogeneic stem cell transplantation. Each CDR3 protein gets one entry after TCRdb re-called the RT-PCR reads with MiXCR. Among over 25,000 distinct CDR3 sequences listed, around 33% were seen once. The source material was blood, either unsorted or a sorted T cell fraction (not recorded which). All receptors come from a human donor who was either an allogeneic HSCT recipient or a stem cell or donor lymphocyte infusion donor (not recorded which). It is not recorded whose cells these are; they may come from a transplant donor.

The chain carries TRBV29-1 and TRBJ2-3; D is uncertain. CDR3 length: 15 amino acids. CDR1 is SQVTM and CDR2 is ANQGSEA in the germline V gene. Trimming cost V 0 bases and J 2 bases, with 12 bases left between them. CDR3 sequence: CSVEESWYDTDTQYF. The DNA of the CDR3 is TGCAGCGTTGAAGAGTCATGGTATGACACAGATACGCAGTATTTT.

This clonotype has just a few counts. The chain links TRBV7-9 to TRBJ1-3; TRBD1 might be the D (5 bases). The CDR3 runs 15 residues. Germline CDR1 reads SEHNR; CDR2 reads FQNEAQ (reference sequence). V gave up 0 bases and J gave up 0 bases, with 6 bases separating them. As DNA, the CDR3 is TGTGCCAGCAGCTTAGCAGGGGCCTCTGGAAACACCATATATTTT. As protein: CASSLAGASGNTIYF.

A single count supports this clonotype. An end of the junction does not agree with germline; a read error may underlie this. The chain links TRBV7-2 to TRBJ2-5; D perhaps matches TRBD2 (6 bases). CDR1 is SGHTA and CDR2 is FQGNSA in the germline V gene. The length of the CDR3 is 14 residues. The chain's CDR3 is CASSLVGTGETHYF. The CDR3, as DNA: TGTGCCAGCAGCTTAGTTGGGACTGGCGAGACCCATTACTTC.